This T cell receptor beta chain was retrieved from a study of cytomegalovirus exposure and HLA in healthy donors. Study-wide findings and caveats: Immune exposure was documented only through CMV serostatus.

The CDR3 runs to 14 residues. With V trimmed by 2 bases and J by 0 bases, 2 bases remained unmatched. Looked up from germline, CDR1 is SGHNT and CDR2 is YYREEE (reference sequence). Vbeta (60) and Jbeta (13) primers were used in the PCR. Libraries were prepared by immunoSEQ multiplex PCR; TCRdb keeps only in-frame clonotypes and omits some of them. The sample lists approximately 150,000 clones; 73% were seen once. In this sample, this clone turned up once. Its antigen is currently unknown. The genes are TRBV5-4 and TRBJ2-7; 7 nucleotides line up with TRBD2. The TCR comes from a woman between 18 and 30 years old in good health and CMV-seropositive. Sequencing was carried out using PBMCs. CDR3 DNA sequence: TGTGCCAGCAGCTTCGGGGGGAGCTCCTACGAGCAGTACTTC. It codes for CASSFGGSSYEQYF.